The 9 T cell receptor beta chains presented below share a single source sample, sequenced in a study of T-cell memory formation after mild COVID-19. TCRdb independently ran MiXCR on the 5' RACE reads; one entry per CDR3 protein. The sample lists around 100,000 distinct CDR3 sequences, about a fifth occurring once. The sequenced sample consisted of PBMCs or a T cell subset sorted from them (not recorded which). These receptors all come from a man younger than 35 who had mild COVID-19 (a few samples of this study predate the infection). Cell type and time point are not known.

In nucleotides, the CDR3 is TGTGCCAGCAGTTTTGACAGCGAGCTCGACTATGGCTACACCTTC. This encodes CASSFDSELDYGYTF. The chain is built from TRBV28 and TRBJ1-2, with D possibly TRBD1 on 5 matching bases. The CDR3 loop spans 15 amino acids. Per the germline V gene, CDR1 is MDHEN and CDR2 is SYDVKM. The ends were cut back, 3 bases at V and 3 bases at J, with 14 bases in the middle.

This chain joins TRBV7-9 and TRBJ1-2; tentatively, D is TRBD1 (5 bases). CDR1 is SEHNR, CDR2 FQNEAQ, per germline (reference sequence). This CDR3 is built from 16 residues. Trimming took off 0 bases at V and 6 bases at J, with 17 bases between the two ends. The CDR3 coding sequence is TGTGCCAGCAGCTTAGCGCTAGTAGGAGGGGACCATGGCTACACCTTC. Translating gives CASSLALVGGDHGYTF.

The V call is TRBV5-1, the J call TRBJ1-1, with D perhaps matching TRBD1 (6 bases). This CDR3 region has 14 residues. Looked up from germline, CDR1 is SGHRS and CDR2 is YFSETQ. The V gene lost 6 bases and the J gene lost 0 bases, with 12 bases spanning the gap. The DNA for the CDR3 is TGCGCCAGCACCCGGACAGACATGAACACTGAAGCTTTCTTT. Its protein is CASTRTDMNTEAFF.

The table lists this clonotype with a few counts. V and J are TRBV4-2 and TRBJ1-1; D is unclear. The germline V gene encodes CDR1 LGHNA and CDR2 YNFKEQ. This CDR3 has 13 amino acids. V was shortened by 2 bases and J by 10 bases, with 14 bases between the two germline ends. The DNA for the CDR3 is TGTGCCAGCAGCCAATATGACTCTACGGGAGCTTTCTTT. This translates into CASSQYDSTGAFF.

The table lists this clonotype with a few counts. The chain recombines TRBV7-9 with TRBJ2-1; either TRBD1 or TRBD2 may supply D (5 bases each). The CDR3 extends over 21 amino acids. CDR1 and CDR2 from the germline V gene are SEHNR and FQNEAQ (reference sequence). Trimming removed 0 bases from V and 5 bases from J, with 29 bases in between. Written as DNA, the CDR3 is TGTGCCAGCAGCTTAGCGGTTCTAGGGACCACAATTTCTGCTCTCCACAATGAGCAGTTCTTC. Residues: CASSLAVLGTTISALHNEQFF.

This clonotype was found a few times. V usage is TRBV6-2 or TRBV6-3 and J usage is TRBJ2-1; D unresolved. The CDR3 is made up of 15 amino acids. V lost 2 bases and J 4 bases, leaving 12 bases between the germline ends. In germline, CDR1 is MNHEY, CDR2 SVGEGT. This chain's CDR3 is CASSYRAPGYNEQFF. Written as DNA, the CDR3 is TGTGCCAGCAGTTACCGCGCTCCCGGGTACAATGAGCAGTTCTTC.

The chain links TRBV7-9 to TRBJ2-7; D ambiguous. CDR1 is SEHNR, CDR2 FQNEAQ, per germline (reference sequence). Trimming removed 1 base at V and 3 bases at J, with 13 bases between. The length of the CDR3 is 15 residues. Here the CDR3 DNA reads TGTGCCAGCAGCTTAGTGCTGGGATCAATCTACGAGCAGTACTTC. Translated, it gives CASSLVLGSIYEQYF.

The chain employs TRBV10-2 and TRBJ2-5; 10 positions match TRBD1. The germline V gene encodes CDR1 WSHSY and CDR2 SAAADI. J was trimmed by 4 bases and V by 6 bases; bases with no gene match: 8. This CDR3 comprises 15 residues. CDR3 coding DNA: TGCGCCAGCAGCGACAGGGACAGGGGAGGAGAGACCCAGTACTTC. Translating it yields CASSDRDRGGETQYF.

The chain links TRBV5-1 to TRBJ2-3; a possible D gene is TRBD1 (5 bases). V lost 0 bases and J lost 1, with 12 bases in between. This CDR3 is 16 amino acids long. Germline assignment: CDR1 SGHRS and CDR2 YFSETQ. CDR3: CASSLASGWGTDTQYF. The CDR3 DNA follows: TGCGCCAGCAGCTTGGCCTCAGGGTGGGGCACAGATACGCAGTATTTT.